A selection of T cell receptor beta chains follows, all from one sample in a study of blood T cell repertoires in COVID-19. Data came from immunoSEQ multiplex PCR; TCRdb stores just in-frame clones and leaves some out. The table lists more than 200,000 clones, more than 85% of them singletons. Material for sequencing was peripheral blood. The source of these receptors is a woman in her forties or fifties with COVID-19, enrolled during active disease. The CDR3 runs from the conserved cysteine through the conserved F or W. Each record gives: D gene, J gene, V gene, clone size, CDR3 protein, CDR3 DNA. D genes are given only for firm matches. Rows give clone size only sometimes, using once, few, many, or a class for an expanded clone.

>TRBD1|TRBJ1-2|TRBV6-1|once
CASSEARDRMGYGYTF
TGTGCCAGCAGTGAAGCGCGGGACAGGATGGGCTATGGCTACACCTTC
>TRBD1|TRBJ1-5|TRBV2|-
CASSRGQGKGQPQHF
TGTGCCAGCAGTCGTGGACAGGGGAAGGGTCAGCCCCAGCATTTT
>-|TRBJ2-7|TRBV7-8|-
CASSSDITYEQYF
TGTGCCAGCAGCTCGGACATAACCTACGAGCAGTACTTC
>-|TRBJ2-7|TRBV18|-
CASSPVPPTSNHEQYF
TGTGCCAGCTCACCGGTTCCTCCGACAAGTAACCACGAGCAGTACTTC
>TRBD1|TRBJ1-2|TRBV4-2|-
CASSSPGQFNYGYTF
TGTGCCAGCAGCTCACCGGGACAGTTTAACTATGGCTACACCTTC
>-|TRBJ2-7|TRBV14|-
CASSQGSGWEQYF
TGTGCCAGCAGCCAAGGGTCAGGGTGGGAGCAGTACTTC
>TRBD1|TRBJ2-5|TRBV30|-
CAWSQLGTGHF
TGTGCCTGGAGCCAACTCGGGACAGGACACTTC
>-|TRBJ1-1|TRBV20-1|-
CSSLDSSEAFF
TGCAGTTCCTTGGACAGCTCTGAAGCTTTCTTT
>TRBD2|TRBJ2-3|TRBV11-3|-
CASSLAGGQATQYF
TGTGCCAGCAGCTTAGCGGGGGGGCAGGCGACGCAGTATTTT
>-|TRBJ1-6|TRBV5-5|-
CASSLAGTNSPLHF
TGTGCCAGCAGCTTGGCCGGTACCAATTCACCCCTCCACTTT
>-|TRBJ2-7|TRBV5-1|-
CASSDQVSYEQYF
TGCGCCAGCAGCGACCAGGTTTCCTACGAGCAGTACTTC
>-|TRBJ1-1|TRBV12-3/TRBV12-4|-
CASSLRGNTEAFF
TGTGCCAGCAGTTTACGAGGGAACACTGAAGCTTTCTTT
>TRBD1|TRBJ1-4|TRBV19|-
CASSAPGQQGEKLFF
TGTGCCAGTAGTGCACCGGGACAGCAAGGTGAAAAACTGTTTTTT
>-|TRBJ2-5|TRBV3-1/TRBV3-2|-
CASSQEAPTNLGETQYF
TGTGCCAGCAGCCAAGAAGCGCCGACTAACCTTGGAGAGACCCAGTACTTC
>TRBD1|TRBJ2-7|TRBV7-9|-
CASSDTGGRYYEQYF
TGTGCCAGCAGCGATACAGGGGGCCGGTACTACGAGCAGTACTTC
>TRBD1|TRBJ1-2|TRBV30|-
CAWSEYRGMIQGYTF
TGTGCCTGGAGTGAATACAGGGGGATGATTCAGGGCTACACCTTC
>-|TRBJ1-2|TRBV5-6|-
CASSLESSFYGYTF
TGTGCCAGCAGCTTGGAAAGCTCCTTCTATGGCTACACCTTC
>TRBD2|TRBJ2-3|TRBV11-3|-
CASSRRLAMGTDTQYF
TGTGCCAGCAGCCGTCGACTAGCGATGGGCACAGATACGCAGTATTTT
>TRBD2|TRBJ2-2|TRBV3-1/TRBV3-2|-
CASSQDPRLAANTGELFF
TGTGCCAGCAGCCAAGATCCTCGGCTAGCGGCGAACACCGGGGAGCTGTTTTTT
>TRBD2|TRBJ2-1|TRBV10-2|-
CATKRTSGDYNEQFF
TGCGCCACCAAGAGGACTAGCGGAGATTACAATGAGCAGTTCTTC
>TRBD1|TRBJ1-5|TRBV9|-
CASSAGTGGSNQPQHF
TGTGCCAGCAGCGCGGGGACAGGGGGGAGCAATCAGCCCCAGCATTTT
>TRBD1|TRBJ2-2|TRBV24-1|-
CATSDPTGGGGTGELFF
TGTGCCACCAGTGATCCTACAGGGGGTGGTGGCACCGGGGAGCTGTTTTTT
>TRBD2|TRBJ2-3|TRBV15|-
CATSKETSGGSGTQYF
TGTGCCACCAGCAAGGAGACTAGCGGGGGGTCTGGTACGCAGTATTTT
>TRBD2|TRBJ2-1|TRBV7-9|-
CASRKGAGGGTYNEQFF
TGTGCCAGCAGAAAAGGGGCTGGCGGGGGGACTTACAATGAGCAGTTCTTC
>-|TRBJ1-1|TRBV11-3|-
CASSPLPGNTEAFF
TGTGCCAGCAGCCCTCTTCCAGGGAACACTGAAGCTTTCTTT
>TRBD1|TRBJ1-5|TRBV7-2|many
CASSLGTGGEPQHF
TGTGCCAGCAGCTTAGGAACAGGGGGCGAGCCCCAGCATTTT
>TRBD1|TRBJ2-2|TRBV4-3|-
CASSQGTFGTGTTGELFF
TGCGCCAGCAGCCAAGGGACGTTCGGGACAGGGACTACCGGGGAGCTGTTTTTT
>-|TRBJ2-6|TRBV7-2|-
CASSLRGNRMISGANVLTF
TGTGCCAGCAGCTTAAGGGGGAACAGGATGATCTCTGGGGCCAACGTCCTGACTTTC
>TRBD1|TRBJ2-3|TRBV6-5|once
CASRPPGQGRGTQYF
TGTGCCAGCAGACCCCCGGGACAGGGTCGAGGTACGCAGTATTTT
>TRBD1|TRBJ1-2|TRBV4-2|-
CASSPRDRGVHGYTF
TGTGCCAGCAGCCCCCGGGACAGGGGTGTTCATGGCTACACCTTC